A single TCR beta chain is shown here with its context. Its antigen is unknown. The source of the sample is a study of T cells in Graves' hyperthyroidism and ophthalmopathy. Study-wide findings and caveats: Most thyroid clonotypes with frequency above 0.001 were detected in blood. Ophthalmopathy and stable hyperthyroidism were told apart by a 13 V-J model.

Germline values: CDR1 DFQATT, CDR2 SNEGSKA (reference sequence). CDR3 length: 16 residues. Trimming shortened V by 6 bases and J by 8 bases, and 28 bases separated the two germline ends. Stability of Graves' hyperthyroidism was defined as absent ophthalmopathy progression within 18 months. Diagnoses were made from clinical symptoms, serum measures (thyroxine and TRAb), thyroid ultrasound and orbital computed tomography. The source material, RNA transcripts, was used to amplify TCR beta CDR3 regions. When the TCR CDR3 underwent first-round RT-PCR, the HTBI primer set was used. Each CDR3 protein gets one entry after TCRdb re-called the multiplex PCR reads with MiXCR. In the table there are some 600,000 distinct CDR3 sequences, 46% of which are singletons.

The gene calls are TRBV20-1 and TRBJ1-2; D is uncertain. This TCR was sampled from a woman younger than 35 with Graves' hyperthyroidism. Sequencing was performed on peripheral blood or thyroid tissue (not recorded which). DNA for the CDR3: TGCAGTGCCCAACTCGGCGGGTGGCAGACGAACGGAGGCTACACCTTC. Amino acids: CSAQLGGWQTNGGYTF.